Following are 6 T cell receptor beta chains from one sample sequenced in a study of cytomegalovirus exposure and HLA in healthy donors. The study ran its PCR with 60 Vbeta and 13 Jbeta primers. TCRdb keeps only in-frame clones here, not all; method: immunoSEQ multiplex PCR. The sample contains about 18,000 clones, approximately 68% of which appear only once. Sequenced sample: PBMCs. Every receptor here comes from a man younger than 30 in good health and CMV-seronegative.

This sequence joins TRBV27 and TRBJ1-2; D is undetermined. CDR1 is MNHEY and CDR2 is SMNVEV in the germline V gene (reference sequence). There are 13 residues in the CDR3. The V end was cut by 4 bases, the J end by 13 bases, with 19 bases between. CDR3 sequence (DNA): TGTGCCAGCAGTTCCACCCTGGGAGGGTATCTCACCTTC. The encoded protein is CASSSTLGGYLTF.

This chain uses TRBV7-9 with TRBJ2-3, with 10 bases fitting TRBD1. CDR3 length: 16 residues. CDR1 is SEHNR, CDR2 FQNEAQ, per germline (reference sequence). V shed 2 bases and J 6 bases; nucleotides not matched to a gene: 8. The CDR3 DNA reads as TGTGCCAGCAGCTTACCTGGACAGGGGGTACTTGATACGCAGTATTTT. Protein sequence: CASSLPGQGVLDTQYF.

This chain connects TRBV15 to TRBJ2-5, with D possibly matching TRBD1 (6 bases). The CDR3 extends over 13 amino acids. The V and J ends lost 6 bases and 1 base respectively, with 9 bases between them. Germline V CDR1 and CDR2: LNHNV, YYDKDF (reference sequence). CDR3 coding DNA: TGTGCCACCAGTAGGACAGTCCAAGAGACCCAGTACTTC. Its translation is CATSRTVQETQYF.

The CDR3 loop is CASSYTGVRGYTF. CDR3 DNA: TGTGCCAGCAGTTACACAGGGGTGAGAGGCTACACCTTC. The V and J genes are TRBV6-5 and TRBJ1-2; the match to TRBD1 covers 7 bases. The CDR3 length is 13 residues. V gave up 2 bases and J gave up 8 bases; unmatched junction bases: 5. The germline gives CDR1 MNHEY, CDR2 SVGAGI.

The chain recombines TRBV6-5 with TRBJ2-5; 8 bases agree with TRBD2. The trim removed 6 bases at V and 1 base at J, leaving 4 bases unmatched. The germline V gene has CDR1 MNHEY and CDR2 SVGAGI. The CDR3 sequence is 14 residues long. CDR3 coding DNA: TGTGCCAGCAGACCGGGGGGGACCCAAGAGACCCAGTACTTC. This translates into CASRPGGTQETQYF.

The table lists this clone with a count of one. CDR3 sequence: CAWSEGGGSGTDTQYF. CDR3 in DNA: TGTGCCTGGAGTGAAGGGGGGGGCTCTGGCACAGATACGCAGTATTTT. The chain employs TRBV30 and TRBJ2-3, with a weak D call TRBD2 (7 bases). V lost 1 base and J 1 base, leaving 15 bases between the germline ends. CDR1 is GTSNPN, CDR2 SVGIG, per germline (reference sequence). The CDR3 totals 16 residues.